This entry is about one TCR beta chain. It lacks a known antigen. Base quality data are lacking; no much larger clone is found one base away. The source of the sample is a study of T-cell memory formation after mild COVID-19 (dated by TCRdb to the early 2020s). About the full investigation: TCR sequence clusters from the two donors were found to be largely donor specific. The cohort comprised two young, previously healthy adult volunteers, one female and one male. T-cell clones expanding and contracting after mild COVID-19 in two donors were tracked by longitudinal TCRalpha and TCRbeta repertoire sequencing. The research as a whole found: Only a couple of mild cases were covered in the study, and larger cohorts including severe cases with pre-infection samples were considered necessary. From day 15 to 85, contracting clones showed balanced CD4/CD8 phenotypes, whereas a second wave of clones that expanded from day 15 to 37 leaned towards CD4+. Contracting CD4+ clones appeared mostly in the CM and EM memory subsets, whereas CD8+ clones were enriched in EMRA. Some responding clones were detected in pre-infection memory, suggesting pre-existing cross-reactive memory T cells joined the SARS-CoV-2 response. SARS-CoV-2 specificity was not confirmed for the second-wave clones peaking on day 37.

The CDR3 runs 11 residues from the cysteine to the phenylalanine. CDR3 DNA is the only sequence kept; it has 33 bases, read in frame from the first base. Between the V and J ends, shortened by 6 bases and 10 bases respectively, the junction contains 12 bases. The sequencing machine was an Illumina NovaSeq 6000. TCRalpha and TCRbeta cDNA libraries were built by 5'RACE with constant-segment primers, adding sample barcodes and unique molecular identifiers. Trizol reagent was used to extract RNA from every sample. The libraries were amplified in two PCR steps, and the second step added a second sample barcode and Illumina TruSeq adapters. Sequencing of libraries was performed on an Illumina NovaSeq with 2 x 150 bp paired-end reads. The study's processing was this. Demultiplexing of reads and collapsing into UMI-guided consensus sequences were performed with migec v1.2.7. Using mixcr v2.1.11, the UMI consensuses were aligned to TRA and TRB V and J templates and assembled into clonotypes. A clonotype was counted as expanded or contracted only when both edgeR and NoisET called the clonotype significant, with the noise models trained on biological replicates. edgeR calls used a false discovery rate-adjusted p below 0.01 and a log2 fold-change threshold of 1. As an exploratory analysis of dynamics, max-normalized trajectories of the 1000 most abundant clonotypes were examined with PCA combined with hierarchical clustering. Separately sequenced CD4+ and CD8+ repertoires were used to assign the CD4 or CD8 phenotype of responding clones. TCRdb reworked the public reads: Q25 trimming with fastp, MiXCR clone assembly, productive beta chains retained. Each CDR3 protein gets just one entry, which takes the most common genes and DNA from the rows behind it. In this record, the V and J calls reflect TCRdb's handling and not the investigators' own analysis. The sample table records 300,000 to 400,000 distinct CDR3 sequences; around 27% of these occur just once. The ten most abundant clones make up less than 15% of the sample.

PBMCs were isolated by Ficoll-Paque density gradient centrifugation. The sequencing sample was made of PBMCs or a T cell subset sorted from them (not recorded which). The receptor was derived from an adult woman who had mild COVID-19 (a few samples of this study predate the infection). The sample titles of this study are shuffled in the database, so cell type and time point are left out; the donor was told from shared clones. The chain joins TRBV12-3 or TRBV12-4 to TRBJ1-2; a weak D assignment points to TRBD1 (5 bases agree). In nucleotides, the sequence is TGTGCCAGCAGCTCTCTCGGACACTACACCTTC. Translation gives CASSSLGHYTF.